The T cell receptor beta chain under discussion was sequenced for a study of beta chain features in type 1 diabetes. Study in general: Healthy donors, compared against patients, showed similar age, gender and cell yields.

Study-wide results and caveats: Shorter TCRB CDR3s, moderately but significantly so, marked every one of the four CD4+ subsets in Type 1 diabetes patients. Naive, central memory and regulatory TCRB repertoires appeared more similar among patients than healthy donors. PCR might favor shorter templates, equally in patients and controls.

The CDR3 runs to 15 residues. With V trimmed by 6 bases and J by 7 bases, 9 bases remained unmatched. CDR1 is SGHRS and CDR2 is YFSETQ in the germline V gene. Expressed TCRB transcripts were sequenced, since all the RNA that had been isolated was reverse transcribed. TCRdb's table, derived via immunoSEQ multiplex PCR, lists solely in-frame clones and lacks some. The profile shows around 250,000 clones, about a fifth of them singletons. Remarks on this clone: Its cognate antigen is unknown.

Sorting of CD4+ naive, central memory, regulatory and stem cell-like memory cells was performed via CD45RO/CCR7/CD25/CD127/CD95/CD27. The sequence came from a woman aged 40-49 years with type 1 diabetes. The V gene is TRBV5-1, the J gene TRBJ2-1; 11 positions match TRBD2. The sequenced material came from naive CD4+ T cells from blood. This CDR3 reads CASNQLAGALNEQFF. In DNA form, the CDR3 reads TGCGCCAGCAATCAACTAGCGGGGGCGCTTAATGAGCAGTTCTTC.